The clone carrying this TCR beta chain was counted a few times. The data originate from a study of response to subunit inactivated influenza vaccine. A single record per CDR3 protein comes from TCRdb applying MiXCR to the RT-PCR reads. The sample includes more than 400,000 distinct CDR3 sequences, 7.2% seen only once; the top ten take less than 15%. The TCR originated in a man in his fifties or sixties who received an inactivated influenza vaccine. Source: PBMCs from blood, taken roughly 24 months after vaccination.

CDR3 sequence: CSARVRLAGNTGELFF. CDR3 DNA sequence: TGCAGTGCTAGAGTGCGGCTAGCGGGGAACACCGGGGAGCTGTTTTTT. V gene TRBV20-1 combines with J gene TRBJ2-2; 8 bases map to TRBD2. The CDR3 totals 16 residues. Trimming cost V 1 base and J 1 base; bases outside gene matches: 5. Germline assignment: CDR1 DFQATT and CDR2 SNEGSKA (reference sequence).